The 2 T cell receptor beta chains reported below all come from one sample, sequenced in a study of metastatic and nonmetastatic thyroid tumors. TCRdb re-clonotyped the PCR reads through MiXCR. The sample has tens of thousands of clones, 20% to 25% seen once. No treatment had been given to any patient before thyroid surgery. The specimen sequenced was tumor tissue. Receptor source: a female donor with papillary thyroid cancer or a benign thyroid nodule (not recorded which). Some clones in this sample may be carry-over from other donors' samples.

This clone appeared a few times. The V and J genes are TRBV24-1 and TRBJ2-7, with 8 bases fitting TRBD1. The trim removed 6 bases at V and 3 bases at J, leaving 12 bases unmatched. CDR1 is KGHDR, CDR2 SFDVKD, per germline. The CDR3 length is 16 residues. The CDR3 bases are TGTGCCACCAGTTCGACTCCGGACAGGGCGCACTACGAGCAGTACTTC. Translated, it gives CATSSTPDRAHYEQYF.

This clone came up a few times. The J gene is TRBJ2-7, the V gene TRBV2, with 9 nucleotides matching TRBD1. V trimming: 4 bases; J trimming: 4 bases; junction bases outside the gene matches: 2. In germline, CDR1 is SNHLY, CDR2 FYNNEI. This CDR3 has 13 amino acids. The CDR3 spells CASSADRGYEQYF. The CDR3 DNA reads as TGTGCCAGCAGTGCGGACAGGGGTTACGAGCAGTACTTC.